The present entry profiles one TCR beta chain with its context. Its antigen is still unknown. Incorporated into the TCR beta cDNA libraries were unique molecular identifiers, which served to reduce PCR and sequencing biases. Each sample of 1 to 10 million input T cells yielded 500,000 or so cDNA molecules, so each molecule approximated one T cell. TCRdb itself ran the PCR reads through MiXCR, one entry per CDR3 protein. The sample includes hundreds of thousands of distinct CDR3 sequences, around 27% of them seen just once. Germline assignment: CDR1 DFQATT and CDR2 SNEGSKA (reference sequence). The CDR3 has 14 residues. These data originate in a study of post-analysis software for immune sequencing data. Looking at the study overall: Several disease courses (relapsing-remitting, secondary progressive and progressive-relapsing) of multiple sclerosis were included.

Study results and caveats: Multiple sclerosis was associated with a significant reduction in normalized Chao1 diversity relative to controls. Samples made in the same batch grouped tightly together by F measure. Roughly 5 TRBV segments, including TRBV5-6, TRBV5-1 and TRBV20-1, were more frequent in patients than controls.

The clonotype was recovered from a girl between 5 and 17 years old with multiple sclerosis. This chain connects TRBV20-1 to TRBJ2-5, with a weak D call TRBD1 (5 bases). Matching the DNA end better, TRBJ2-7 makes the J call doubtful. The sample was blood. CDR3 sequence (DNA): TGCAGTGCTAGAGATACAGGAAGGGACTACGAGCAGTACTTC. This translates into CSARDTGRDYEQYF.